The next 5 T cell receptor beta chains were all read from a single sample in a study of neurological immune-mediated disorders. Time point noted: longitudinal time-point 2. TCRdb passed the 5' RACE reads through MiXCR, listing each CDR3 protein once. The table includes some 60,000 distinct CDR3 sequences, around a tenth detected once. The sequencing input was PBMCs. These receptor sequences come from a man aged 30 to 45 in good health.

This clonotype occurred many times. The rearrangement links TRBV5-1 to TRBJ1-4; tentatively, D is TRBD1 (5 bases). Trimming pared 3 bases from V and 7 bases from J, leaving 13 bases between. The CDR3 extends over 14 amino acids. Per germline, CDR1 SGHRS and CDR2 YFSETQ. CDR3 sequence (DNA): TGCGCCAGCAGCTCCGGGACGGACCCTGAAAAACTGTTTTTT. This codes for CASSSGTDPEKLFF.

This clonotype was counted at least ten times. J is TRBJ2-1 and V is TRBV5-5; 8 bases map to TRBD2. With V trimmed by 0 bases and J by 8 bases, 7 bases remained unmatched. CDR1 is SGHKS and CDR2 is YYEKEE in the germline V gene (reference sequence). The CDR3 totals 15 residues. The CDR3 sequence is CASSLVSGGGDEQFF. DNA of the CDR3: TGTGCCAGCAGCTTGGTGTCGGGAGGGGGGGATGAGCAGTTCTTC.

There are many counts of this clonotype. The chain joins TRBV10-3 to TRBJ2-5; TRBD1 matches 8 bases. Germline-derived CDR1 and CDR2 are ENHRY and SYGVKD. The CDR3 has 14 residues. J gave up 4 bases and V 2 bases, and 3 bases lay outside the gene matches. Here the CDR3 DNA reads TGTGCCATCAGTGAGGGGGACAGGTCAGAGACCCAGTACTTC. Encoded protein: CAISEGDRSETQYF.

This clonotype was detected ten times or more. The chain combines TRBV5-6 with TRBJ1-1; D perhaps matches TRBD1 (6 bases). Per germline, CDR1 SGHDT and CDR2 YYEEEE. This CDR3 is 14 amino acids long. The V gene lost 5 bases and the J gene lost 3 bases, with 14 bases spanning the gap. The CDR3 spells CASREGGVDTEAFF. DNA of the CDR3: TGTGCCAGCAGGGAAGGGGGGGTTGACACTGAAGCTTTCTTT.

This clonotype was observed at least ten times. The genes are TRBV28 and TRBJ1-4; D gene unclear. This CDR3 contains 16 residues. From germline, CDR1 is MDHEN and CDR2 SYDVKM. V lost 1 base and J 4 bases, leaving 13 bases between the germline ends. The chain's CDR3 is CASSLSLDGDNEKLFF. The CDR3 DNA reads as TGTGCCAGCAGTTTATCTTTGGACGGAGATAATGAAAAACTGTTTTTT.